This TCR beta chain was recovered during a study of CD8 T cells in ankylosing spondylitis. This clonotype has ten or more counts. As yet, its antigen is unknown. Each CDR3 protein is one row after TCRdb ran MiXCR on the 5' RACE reads. The sample records around 150,000 distinct CDR3 sequences, about 7% being singletons. Whole-study results and caveats: In peripheral blood, disease-linked CD8+ clones occurred at relatively low frequencies.

V lost 1 base to trimming and J lost 5 bases, with 9 bases between them. CDR3 length equals 14 residues. Germline CDR1 reads SGHRS; CDR2 reads YFSETQ. V is TRBV5-1 and J is TRBJ2-2; D unresolved. Material: blood, either unsorted or a sorted T cell fraction (not recorded which). The receptor comes from a female donor with ankylosing spondylitis or in good health (not recorded which). CDR3 region: CASSLPPGTGELFF. The CDR3 DNA sequence: TGCGCCAGCAGCTTGCCCCCCGGGACCGGGGAGCTGTTTTTT.